This TCR beta chain was observed in a study of cytomegalovirus exposure and HLA in healthy donors. About this clone: The antigen remains unidentified.

Points from the study as a whole: Follow-up analysis seemed to connect common viral pathogens with several of the most significant clusters identified.

The PCR was carried out with 60 Vbeta primers and 13 Jbeta primers. The assay was immunoSEQ multiplex PCR, and TCRdb's table has in-frame clones only and misses some. The sample contains roughly 110,000 clones, 77% of which appear only once. This clonotype originated in a male donor in good health and CMV-seronegative. The sequenced sample was PBMCs.

The CDR3 protein is CASSSGLAPTYNEQFF. The CDR3 coding sequence is TGCGCCAGCAGCTCAGGACTAGCTCCTACCTACAATGAGCAGTTCTTC. J is TRBJ2-1 and V is TRBV5-1; 8 bases are a match to TRBD2. The CDR3 extends over 16 amino acids. The germline CDR1 and CDR2 sequences are SGHRS and YFSETQ. Losses at the gene ends were 3 bases for V and 2 bases for J; bases not matched to a gene: 7.